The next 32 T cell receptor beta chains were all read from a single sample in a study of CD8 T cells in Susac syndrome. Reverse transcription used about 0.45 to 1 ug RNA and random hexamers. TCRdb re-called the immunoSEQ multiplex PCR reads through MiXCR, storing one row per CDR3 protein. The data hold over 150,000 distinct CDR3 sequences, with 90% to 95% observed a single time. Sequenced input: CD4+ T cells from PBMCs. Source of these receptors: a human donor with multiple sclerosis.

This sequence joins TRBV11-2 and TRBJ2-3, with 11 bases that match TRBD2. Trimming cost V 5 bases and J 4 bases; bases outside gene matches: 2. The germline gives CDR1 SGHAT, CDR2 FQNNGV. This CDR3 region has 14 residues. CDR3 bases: TGTGCCAGCAGCCATAGCGGGAGGGCAGATACGCAGTATTTT. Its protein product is CASSHSGRADTQYF.

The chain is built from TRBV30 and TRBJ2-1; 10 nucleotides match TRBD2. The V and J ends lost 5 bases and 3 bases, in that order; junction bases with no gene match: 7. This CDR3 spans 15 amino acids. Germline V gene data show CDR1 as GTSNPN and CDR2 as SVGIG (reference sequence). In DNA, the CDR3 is TGTGCCTGGGGCGGGACTAGCGAGGGCTACAATGAGCAGTTCTTC. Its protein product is CAWGGTSEGYNEQFF.

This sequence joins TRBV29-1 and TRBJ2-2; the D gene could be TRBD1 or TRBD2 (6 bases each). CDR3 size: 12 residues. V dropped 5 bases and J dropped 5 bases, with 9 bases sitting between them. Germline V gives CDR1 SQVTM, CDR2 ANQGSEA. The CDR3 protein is CSVQGGTGELFF. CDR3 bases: TGCAGCGTTCAAGGGGGGACCGGGGAGCTGTTTTTT.

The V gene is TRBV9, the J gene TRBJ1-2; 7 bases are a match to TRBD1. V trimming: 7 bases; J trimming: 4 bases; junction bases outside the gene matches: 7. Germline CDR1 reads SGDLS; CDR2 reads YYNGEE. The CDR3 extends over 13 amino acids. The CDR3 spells CASAKDRLYGYTF. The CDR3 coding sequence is TGTGCCAGCGCGAAGGACAGGCTCTATGGCTACACCTTC.

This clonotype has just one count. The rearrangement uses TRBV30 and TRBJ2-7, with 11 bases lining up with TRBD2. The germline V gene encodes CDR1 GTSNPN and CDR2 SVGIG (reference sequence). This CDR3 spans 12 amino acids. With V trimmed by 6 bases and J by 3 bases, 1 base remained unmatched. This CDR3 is CACTSGGYEQYF. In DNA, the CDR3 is TGTGCCTGCACTAGCGGGGGCTACGAGCAGTACTTC. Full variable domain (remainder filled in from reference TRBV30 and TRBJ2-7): SQTIHQWPATLVQPVGSPLSLECTVEGTSNPNLYWYRQAAGRGLQLLFYSVGIGQISSEVPQNLSASRPQDRQFILSSKKLLLSDSGFYLCACTSGGYEQYFGPGTRLTVT.

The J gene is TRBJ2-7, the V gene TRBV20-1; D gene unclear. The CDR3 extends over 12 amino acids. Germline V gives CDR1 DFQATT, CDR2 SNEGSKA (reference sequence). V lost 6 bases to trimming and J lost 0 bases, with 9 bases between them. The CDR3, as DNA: TGCAGTGCGGTAGGGTTCTCCTACGAGCAGTACTTC. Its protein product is CSAVGFSYEQYF.

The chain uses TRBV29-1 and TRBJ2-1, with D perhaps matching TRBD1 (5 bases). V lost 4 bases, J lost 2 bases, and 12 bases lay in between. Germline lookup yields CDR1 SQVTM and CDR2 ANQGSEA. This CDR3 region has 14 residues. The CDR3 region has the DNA TGCAGCGTTGCCCGACAGTCAGCCTACAATGAGCAGTTCTTC. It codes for CSVARQSAYNEQFF.

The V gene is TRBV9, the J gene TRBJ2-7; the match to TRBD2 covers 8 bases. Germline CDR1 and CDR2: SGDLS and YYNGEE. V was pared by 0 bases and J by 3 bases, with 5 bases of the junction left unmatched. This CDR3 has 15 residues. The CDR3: CASSVDSGGRYEQYF. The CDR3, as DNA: TGTGCCAGCAGCGTAGACAGCGGGGGCCGCTACGAGCAGTACTTC.

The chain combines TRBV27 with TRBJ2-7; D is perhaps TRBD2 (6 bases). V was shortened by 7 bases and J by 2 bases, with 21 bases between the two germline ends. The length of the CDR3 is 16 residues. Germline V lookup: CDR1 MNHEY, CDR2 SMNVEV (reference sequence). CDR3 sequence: CASTSWRGKGAYEQYF. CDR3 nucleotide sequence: TGTGCCAGCACCTCTTGGAGGGGAAAAGGGGCCTACGAGCAGTACTTC.

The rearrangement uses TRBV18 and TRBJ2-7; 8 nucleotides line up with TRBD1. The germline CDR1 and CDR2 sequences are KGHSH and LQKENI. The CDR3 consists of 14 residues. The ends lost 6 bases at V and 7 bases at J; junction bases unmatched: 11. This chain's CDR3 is CASSPGGLDAEQYF. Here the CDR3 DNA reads TGTGCCAGCTCCCCAGGGGGCTTGGACGCAGAGCAGTACTTC.

CDR3 DNA sequence: TGTGCCAGCAGTTTTTTGGTAGAACTGTTTTTT. Translated: CASSFLVELFF. The chain has TRBV12-3 or TRBV12-4 and TRBJ1-4; no firm D call. V was cut by 3 bases and J by 12 bases, with 8 bases left in between. The CDR3 consists of 11 residues.

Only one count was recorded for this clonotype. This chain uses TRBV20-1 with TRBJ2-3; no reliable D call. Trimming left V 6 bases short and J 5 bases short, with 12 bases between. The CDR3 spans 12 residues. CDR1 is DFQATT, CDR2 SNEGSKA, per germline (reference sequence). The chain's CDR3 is CSADSVGDTQYF. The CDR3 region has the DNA TGCAGTGCCGACTCGGTTGGAGATACGCAGTATTTT.

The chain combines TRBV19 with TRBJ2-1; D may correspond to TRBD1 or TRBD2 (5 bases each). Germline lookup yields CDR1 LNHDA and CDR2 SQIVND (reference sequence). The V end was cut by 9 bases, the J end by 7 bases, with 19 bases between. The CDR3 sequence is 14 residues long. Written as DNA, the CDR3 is TGTGCCAGCAAGTGGGACCAACATGGGAATGAGCAGTTCTTC. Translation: CASKWDQHGNEQFF. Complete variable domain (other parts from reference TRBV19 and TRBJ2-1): DGGITQSPKYLFRKEGQNVTLSCEQNLNHDAMYWYRQDPGQGLRLIYYSQIVNDFQKGDIAEGYSVSREKKESFPLTVTSAQKNPTAFYLCASKWDQHGNEQFFGPGTRLTVL.

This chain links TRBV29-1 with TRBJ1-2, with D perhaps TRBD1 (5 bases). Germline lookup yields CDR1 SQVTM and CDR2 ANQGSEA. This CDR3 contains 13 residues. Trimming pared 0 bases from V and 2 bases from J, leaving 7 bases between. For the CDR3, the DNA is TGCAGCGTTGAAGACAGGGTCAACTATGGCTACACCTTC. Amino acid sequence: CSVEDRVNYGYTF.

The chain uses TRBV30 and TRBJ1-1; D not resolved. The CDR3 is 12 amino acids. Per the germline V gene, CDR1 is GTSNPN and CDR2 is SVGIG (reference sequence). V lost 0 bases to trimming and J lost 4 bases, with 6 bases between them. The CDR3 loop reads CAWSVLATEAFF. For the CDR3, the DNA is TGTGCCTGGAGTGTCCTTGCCACTGAAGCTTTCTTT.

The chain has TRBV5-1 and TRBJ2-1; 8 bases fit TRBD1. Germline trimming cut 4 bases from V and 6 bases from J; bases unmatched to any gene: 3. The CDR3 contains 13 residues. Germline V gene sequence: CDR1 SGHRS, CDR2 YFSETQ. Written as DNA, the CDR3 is TGCGCCAGCAGCCGCGGGACAGGCAATGAGCAGTTCTTC. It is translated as CASSRGTGNEQFF.

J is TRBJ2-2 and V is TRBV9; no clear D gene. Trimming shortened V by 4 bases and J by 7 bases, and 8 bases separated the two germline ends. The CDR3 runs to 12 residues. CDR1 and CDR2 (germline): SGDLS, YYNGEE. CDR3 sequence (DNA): TGTGCCAGCAGCCCCGAAATCGGGGAGCTGTTTTTT. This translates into CASSPEIGELFF. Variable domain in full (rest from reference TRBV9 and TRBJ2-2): DSGVTQTPKHLITATGQRVTLRCSPRSGDLSVYWYQQSLDQGLQFLIQYYNGEERAKGNILERFSAQQFPDLHSELNLSSLELGDSALYFCASSPEIGELFFGEGSRLTVL.

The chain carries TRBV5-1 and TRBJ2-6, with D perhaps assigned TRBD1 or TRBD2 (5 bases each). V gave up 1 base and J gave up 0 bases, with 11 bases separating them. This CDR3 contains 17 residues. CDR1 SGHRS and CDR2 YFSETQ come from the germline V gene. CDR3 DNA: TGCGCCAGCAGCTTGTCGGGACGACCCTCTGGGGCCAACGTCCTGACTTTC. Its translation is CASSLSGRPSGANVLTF.

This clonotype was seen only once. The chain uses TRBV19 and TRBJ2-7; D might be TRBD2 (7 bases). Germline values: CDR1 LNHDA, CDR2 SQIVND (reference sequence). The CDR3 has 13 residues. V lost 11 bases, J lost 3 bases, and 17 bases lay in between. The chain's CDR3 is CAAGRGANYEQYF. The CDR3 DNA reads TGTGCCGCAGGCCGGGGGGCCAACTACGAGCAGTACTTC.

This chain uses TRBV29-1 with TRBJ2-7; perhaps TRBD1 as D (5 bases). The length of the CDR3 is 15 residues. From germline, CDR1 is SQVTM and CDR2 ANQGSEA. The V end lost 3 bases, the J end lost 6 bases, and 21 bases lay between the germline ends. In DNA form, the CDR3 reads TGCAGCGTTGATCAGAACAGGCCGGTGGCCCTCGAGCAGTACTTC. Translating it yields CSVDQNRPVALEQYF.

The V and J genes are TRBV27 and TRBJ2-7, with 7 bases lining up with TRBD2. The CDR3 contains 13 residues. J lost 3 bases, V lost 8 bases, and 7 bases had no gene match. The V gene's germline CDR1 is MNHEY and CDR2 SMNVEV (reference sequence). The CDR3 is CASSRQRGYEQYF. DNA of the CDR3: TGTGCCAGCTCCAGGCAGCGGGGCTACGAGCAGTACTTC.

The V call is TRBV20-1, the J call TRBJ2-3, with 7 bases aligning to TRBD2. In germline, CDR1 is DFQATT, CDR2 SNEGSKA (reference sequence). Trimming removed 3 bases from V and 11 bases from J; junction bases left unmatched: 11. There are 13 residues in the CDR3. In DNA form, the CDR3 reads TGCAGTGCTAGGGGCGGGAGCCCGGAAGGGCAGTATTTT. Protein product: CSARGGSPEGQYF.

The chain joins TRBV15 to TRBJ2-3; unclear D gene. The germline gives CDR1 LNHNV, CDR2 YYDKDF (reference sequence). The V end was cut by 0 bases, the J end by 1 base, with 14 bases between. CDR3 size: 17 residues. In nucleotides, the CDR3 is TGTGCCACCAGCAGAGATGGGTGGGTGGAAGGCACAGATACGCAGTATTTT. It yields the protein CATSRDGWVEGTDTQYF.

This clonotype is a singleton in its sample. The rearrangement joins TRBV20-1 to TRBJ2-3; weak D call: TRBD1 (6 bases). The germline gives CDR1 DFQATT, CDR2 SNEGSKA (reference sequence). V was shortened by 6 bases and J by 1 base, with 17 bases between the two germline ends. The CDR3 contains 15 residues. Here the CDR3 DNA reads TGCAGTGCAACCGGGACACCGCCGGGCACAGATACGCAGTATTTT. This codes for CSATGTPPGTDTQYF.

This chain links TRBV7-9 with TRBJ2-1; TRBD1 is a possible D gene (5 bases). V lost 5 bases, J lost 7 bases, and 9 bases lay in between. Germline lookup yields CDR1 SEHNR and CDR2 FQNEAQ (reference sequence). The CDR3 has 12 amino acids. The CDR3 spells CASSIDRNEQFF. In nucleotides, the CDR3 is TGTGCCAGCAGCATCGACAGAAATGAGCAGTTCTTC.

The CDR3 reads CSTLGTGGGQPQHF. The CDR3 DNA sequence: TGCAGTACACTCGGGACAGGGGGCGGTCAGCCCCAGCATTTT. V usage is TRBV20-1 and J usage is TRBJ1-5, with TRBD1 matching over 12 bases. J gave up 6 bases and V 8 bases, and 8 bases lay outside the gene matches. Per germline, CDR1 DFQATT and CDR2 SNEGSKA (reference sequence). The CDR3 covers 14 residues.

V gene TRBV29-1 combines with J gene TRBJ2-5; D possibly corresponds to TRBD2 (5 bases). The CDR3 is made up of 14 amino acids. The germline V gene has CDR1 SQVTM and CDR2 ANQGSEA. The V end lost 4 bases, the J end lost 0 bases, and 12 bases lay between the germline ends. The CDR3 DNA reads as TGCAGCGTTGTACAAAGACTATACCAAGAGACCCAGTACTTC. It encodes CSVVQRLYQETQYF.

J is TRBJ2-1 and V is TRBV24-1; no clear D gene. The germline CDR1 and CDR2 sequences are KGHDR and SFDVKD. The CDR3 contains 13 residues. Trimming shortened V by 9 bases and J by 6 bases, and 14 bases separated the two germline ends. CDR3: CATSTGISNEQFF. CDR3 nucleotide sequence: TGTGCCACCTCAACCGGAATCAGCAATGAGCAGTTCTTC.

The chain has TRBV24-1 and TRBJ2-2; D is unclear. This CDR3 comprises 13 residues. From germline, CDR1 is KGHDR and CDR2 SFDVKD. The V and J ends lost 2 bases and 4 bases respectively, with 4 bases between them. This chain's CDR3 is CATSDSTTGELFF. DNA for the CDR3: TGTGCCACCAGTGATTCCACCACCGGGGAGCTGTTTTTT.

The CDR3 sequence: CSARGQVNHNEQFF. The CDR3 DNA sequence: TGCAGTGCTAGAGGGCAGGTCAACCACAATGAGCAGTTCTTC. The chain combines TRBV20-1 with TRBJ2-1; D gene uncertain. The ends were cut back, 1 base at V and 5 bases at J, with 12 bases in the middle. CDR3 length equals 14 residues. Looked up from germline, CDR1 is DFQATT and CDR2 is SNEGSKA (reference sequence).

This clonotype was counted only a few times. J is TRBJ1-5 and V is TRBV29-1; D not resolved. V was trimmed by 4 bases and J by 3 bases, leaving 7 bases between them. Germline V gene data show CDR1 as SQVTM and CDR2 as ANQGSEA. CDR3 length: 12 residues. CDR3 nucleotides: TGCAGCGTTGGCACGGACAATCAGCCCCAGCATTTT. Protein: CSVGTDNQPQHF.

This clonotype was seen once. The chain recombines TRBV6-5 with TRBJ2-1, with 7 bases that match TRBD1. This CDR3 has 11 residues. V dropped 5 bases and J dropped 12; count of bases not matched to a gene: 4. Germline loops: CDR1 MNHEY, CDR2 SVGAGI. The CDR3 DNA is TGTGCCAGCAGTCACGGGGACAGGCAGTTCTTC. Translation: CASSHGDRQFF.